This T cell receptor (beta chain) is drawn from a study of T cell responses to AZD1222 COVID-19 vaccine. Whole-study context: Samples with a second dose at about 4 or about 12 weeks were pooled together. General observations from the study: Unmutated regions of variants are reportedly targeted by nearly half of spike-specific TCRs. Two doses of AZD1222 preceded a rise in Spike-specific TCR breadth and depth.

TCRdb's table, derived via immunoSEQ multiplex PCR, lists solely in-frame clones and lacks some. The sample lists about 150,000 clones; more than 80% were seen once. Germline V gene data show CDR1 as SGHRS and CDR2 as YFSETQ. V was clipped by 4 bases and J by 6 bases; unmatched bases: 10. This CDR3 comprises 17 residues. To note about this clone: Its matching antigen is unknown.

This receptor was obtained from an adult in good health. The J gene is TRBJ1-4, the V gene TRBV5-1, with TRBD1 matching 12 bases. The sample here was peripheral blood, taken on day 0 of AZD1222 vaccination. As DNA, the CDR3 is TGCGCCAGCAGCCCGGGGGGACAGGGGGCTTGGCATGAAAAACTGTTTTTT. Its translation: CASSPGGQGAWHEKLFF.